Each of the 16 T cell receptor beta chains below was sequenced from the same sample in a study of cytomegalovirus exposure and HLA in healthy donors. PCR used 60 Vbeta primers and 13 Jbeta primers. Assay: immunoSEQ multiplex PCR; the TCRdb copy retains only in-frame clones and omits some. The sample includes 150,000 to 200,000 clones, approximately 80% of them seen just once. Sequencing used PBMCs. Receptors originate from a man between 45 and 60 years old in good health and CMV-seropositive.

The V call is TRBV15, the J call TRBJ2-3; the match to TRBD2 covers 11 bases. The trim removed 1 base at V and 7 bases at J, leaving 10 bases unmatched. From germline, CDR1 is LNHNV and CDR2 YYDKDF (reference sequence). The CDR3 runs to 17 residues. Written as DNA, the CDR3 is TGTGCCACCAGCAGAGGTCGAGTAGCGGGGGGGCCGAATACGCAGTATTTT. Translation gives CATSRGRVAGGPNTQYF.

This chain links TRBV19 with TRBJ1-3; D is perhaps TRBD1 (6 bases). Per germline, CDR1 LNHDA and CDR2 SQIVND (reference sequence). The CDR3 is 17 residues long. V was cut by 2 bases and J by 4 bases, with 18 bases left in between. In DNA form, the CDR3 reads TGTGCCAGTAGTATAACCAGGCCCACAGGGCCAGGAAACACCATATATTTT. This encodes CASSITRPTGPGNTIYF.

V is TRBV7-3 and J is TRBJ2-2; no definite D call. The V end was cut by 5 bases, the J end by 3 bases, with 22 bases between. This CDR3 region has 18 residues. Germline V CDR1 and CDR2: SGHTA, FQGTGA. The CDR3 DNA reads TGTGCCAGCAGCCCGACCGGAGCCGTAGTTTTGGACACCGGGGAGCTGTTTTTT. It encodes CASSPTGAVVLDTGELFF.

This sequence joins TRBV7-2 and TRBJ1-3; D call uncertain. CDR3 size: 12 residues. The germline V gene encodes CDR1 SGHTA and CDR2 FQGNSA. V was pared by 5 bases and J by 4 bases, with 6 bases between. This CDR3 reads CASSHPGNTIYF. The DNA for the CDR3 is TGTGCCAGCAGCCATCCAGGAAACACCATATATTTT. Complete variable domain (other parts from reference TRBV7-2 and TRBJ1-3): GAGVSQSPSNKVTEKGKDVELRCDPISGHTALYWYRQSLGQGLEFLIYFQGNSAPDKSGLPSDRFSAERTGGSVSTLTIQRTQQEDSAVYLCASSHPGNTIYFGEGSWLTVV.

This clone has more than one count but fewer than ten. The chain couples TRBV7-3 to TRBJ2-2; 8 nucleotides match TRBD1. The CDR3 loop spans 18 amino acids. The junction had 14 bases not matched to a gene; V was cut back by 3 bases and J by 5 bases. CDR1 and CDR2 (germline): SGHTA, FQGTGA. The CDR3 region is CASSFGGRGTGSTGELFF. Written as DNA, the CDR3 is TGTGCCAGCAGCTTTGGAGGGCGCGGGACAGGATCAACCGGGGAGCTGTTTTTT.

The V gene is TRBV6-1, the J gene TRBJ2-3; the D is unclear. V was clipped by 2 bases and J by 1 base, with 4 bases between them. There are 13 residues in the CDR3. From germline, CDR1 is MNHNS and CDR2 SASEGT. CDR3 sequence (DNA): TGTGCCAGCAGTGAATTCGGCACAGATACGCAGTATTTT. As protein: CASSEFGTDTQYF.

The gene calls are TRBV27 and TRBJ1-1; possibly TRBD1 for D (6 bases). Germline lookup yields CDR1 MNHEY and CDR2 SMNVEV (reference sequence). CDR3 length: 15 amino acids. The ends were cut back, 6 bases at V and 0 bases at J, with 14 bases in the middle. The CDR3 sequence is CASRRGGSMNTEAFF. CDR3 in DNA: TGTGCCAGCAGGAGAGGGGGATCGATGAACACTGAAGCTTTCTTT.

The chain couples TRBV10-2 to TRBJ2-3, with 9 bases lining up with TRBD1. V lost 10 bases, J lost 2 bases, and 7 bases stayed unmatched. The CDR3 runs to 14 residues. The germline V gene encodes CDR1 WSHSY and CDR2 SAAADI. The chain's CDR3 is CATGDREITDTQYF. The CDR3 DNA sequence: TGCGCCACAGGGGACAGGGAAATCACAGATACGCAGTATTTT.

V gene TRBV6-6 combines with J gene TRBJ2-3; a weak D match, TRBD1 (5 bases). The germline V gene encodes CDR1 MNHNY and CDR2 SVGAGI (reference sequence). CDR3 size: 14 residues. Trimming shortened V by 2 bases and J by 5 bases, and 11 bases separated the two germline ends. The CDR3 loop reads CASSYDSLEDTQYF. In DNA form, the CDR3 reads TGTGCCAGCAGTTACGACAGCCTCGAAGATACGCAGTATTTT.

This chain uses TRBV11-3 with TRBJ2-5; 8 bases agree with TRBD1. V was pared by 5 bases and J by 3 bases, with 5 bases of the junction left unmatched. Germline CDR1 reads SGHNT; CDR2 reads YENEEA. The CDR3 has 14 residues. The CDR3 region is CASSPSDREETQYF. In DNA form, the CDR3 reads TGTGCCAGCAGCCCCTCGGACAGGGAAGAGACCCAGTACTTC. Full variable domain (remainder filled in from reference TRBV11-3 and TRBJ2-5): EAGVVQSPRYKIIEKKQPVAFWCNPISGHNTLYWYLQNLGQGPELLIRYENEEAVDDSQLPKDRFSAERLKGVDSTLKIQPAELGDSAVYLCASSPSDREETQYFGPGTRLLVL.

This chain links TRBV18 with TRBJ1-6, with D hard to call. Germline V gene data show CDR1 as KGHSH and CDR2 as LQKENI. V lost 6 bases to trimming and J lost 9 bases, with 15 bases between them. The CDR3 runs to 14 residues. CDR3 in amino acids: CASSLERVGSPLHF. The CDR3 bases are TGTGCCAGCTCCCTTGAGAGGGTCGGTTCACCCCTCCACTTT.

The rearrangement joins TRBV7-8 to TRBJ2-7; possible D gene TRBD2, 5 bases. This CDR3 has 17 amino acids. Trimming removed 5 bases from V and 9 bases from J, with 29 bases in between. Germline V gene lookup returns CDR1 SGHVS and CDR2 FQNEAQ. CDR3 in DNA: TGTGCCAGCAGCCAAAGGATAGGAGGCGACACGAAGAATCGGCAGTACGTC. This translates into CASSQRIGGDTKNRQYV.

The chain recombines TRBV27 with TRBJ2-3, with 7 positions matching TRBD2. Germline CDR1 is MNHEY and CDR2 is SMNVEV (reference sequence). After removal of 1 base from V and 3 bases from J, the junction contained 4 bases not matched to a gene. This CDR3 is 15 amino acids long. The CDR3 sequence is CASSLWGGETDTQYF. CDR3 DNA sequence: TGTGCCAGCAGTTTATGGGGGGGGGAGACAGATACGCAGTATTTT.

V is TRBV6-1 and J is TRBJ2-4; TRBD2 matches 8 bases. The germline gives CDR1 MNHNS, CDR2 SASEGT. J was trimmed by 7 bases and V by 3 bases; bases with no gene match: 8. CDR3 length: 15 amino acids. CDR3 residues: CASSDGTGGRNIQYF. DNA of the CDR3: TGTGCCAGCAGTGATGGAACGGGGGGGCGGAACATTCAGTACTTC.

This rearrangement joins TRBV5-1 to TRBJ2-4; 9 bases match TRBD1. The CDR3 is made up of 13 amino acids. Germline V gives CDR1 SGHRS, CDR2 YFSETQ. V lost 4 bases, J lost 9 bases, and 5 bases stayed unmatched. CDR3 sequence (DNA): TGCGCCAGCAGCCCGGGACAGGGTCCCATTCAGTACTTC. Encoded protein: CASSPGQGPIQYF.

The rearrangement joins TRBV6-1 to TRBJ1-2; 7 nucleotides line up with TRBD1. Germline CDR1 MNHNS, CDR2 SASEGT. This CDR3 comprises 15 residues. With 5 bases clipped from V and 8 bases from J, the junction kept 14 bases outside the gene matches. The CDR3 bases are TGTGCCAGCAGTCGAGACAGGGAGCAGGTTTGGGGCTACACCTTC. Its translation is CASSRDREQVWGYTF.